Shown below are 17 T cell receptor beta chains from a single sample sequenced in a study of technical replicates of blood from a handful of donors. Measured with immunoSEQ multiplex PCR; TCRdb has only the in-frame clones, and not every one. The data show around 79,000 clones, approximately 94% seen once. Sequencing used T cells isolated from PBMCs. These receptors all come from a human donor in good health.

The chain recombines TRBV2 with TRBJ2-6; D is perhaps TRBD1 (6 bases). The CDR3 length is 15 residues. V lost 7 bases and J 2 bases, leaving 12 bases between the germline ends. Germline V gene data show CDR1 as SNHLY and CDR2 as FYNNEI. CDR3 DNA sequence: TGTGCCAGCATCAATACAGGGACTGGGGCCAACGTCCTGACTTTC. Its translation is CASINTGTGANVLTF.

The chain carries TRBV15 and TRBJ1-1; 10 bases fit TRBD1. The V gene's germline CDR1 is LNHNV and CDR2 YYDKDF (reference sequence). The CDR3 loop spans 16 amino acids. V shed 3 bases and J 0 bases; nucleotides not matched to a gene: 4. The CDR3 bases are TGTGCCACCAGCAGGGGACAGGGGACCATGAACACTGAAGCTTTCTTT. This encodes CATSRGQGTMNTEAFF.

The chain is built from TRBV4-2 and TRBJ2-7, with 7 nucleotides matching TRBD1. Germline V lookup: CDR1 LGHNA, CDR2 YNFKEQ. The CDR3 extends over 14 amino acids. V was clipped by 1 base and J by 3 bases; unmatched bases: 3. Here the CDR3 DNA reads TGTGCCAGCAGCCAAGGTACAGGGGTCTACGAGCAGTACTTC. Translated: CASSQGTGVYEQYF.

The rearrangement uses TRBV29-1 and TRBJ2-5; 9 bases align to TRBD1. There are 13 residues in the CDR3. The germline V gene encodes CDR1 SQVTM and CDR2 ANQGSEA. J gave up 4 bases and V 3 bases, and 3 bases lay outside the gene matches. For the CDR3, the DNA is TGCAGCGTTGATAGGACAGGGGTAGAGACCCAGTACTTC. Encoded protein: CSVDRTGVETQYF.

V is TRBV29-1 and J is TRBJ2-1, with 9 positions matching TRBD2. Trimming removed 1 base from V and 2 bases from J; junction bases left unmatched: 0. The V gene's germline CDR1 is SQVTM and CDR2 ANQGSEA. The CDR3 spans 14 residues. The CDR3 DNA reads TGCAGCGTTGAAGGCGGGAGGGCCTACAATGAGCAGTTCTTC. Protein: CSVEGGRAYNEQFF.

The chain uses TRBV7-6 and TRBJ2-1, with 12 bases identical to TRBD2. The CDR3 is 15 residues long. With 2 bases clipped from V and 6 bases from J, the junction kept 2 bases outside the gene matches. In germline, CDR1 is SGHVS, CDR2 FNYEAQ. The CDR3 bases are TGTGCCAGCAGCTTAACTAGCGGGAGGTTCAATGAGCAGTTCTTC. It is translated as CASSLTSGRFNEQFF.

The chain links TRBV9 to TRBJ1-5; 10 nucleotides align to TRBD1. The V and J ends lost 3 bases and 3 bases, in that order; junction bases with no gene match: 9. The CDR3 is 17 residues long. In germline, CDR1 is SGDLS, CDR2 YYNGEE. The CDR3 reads CASSAGEGQGHNQPQHF. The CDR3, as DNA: TGTGCCAGCAGCGCCGGTGAGGGACAGGGGCACAATCAGCCCCAGCATTTT.

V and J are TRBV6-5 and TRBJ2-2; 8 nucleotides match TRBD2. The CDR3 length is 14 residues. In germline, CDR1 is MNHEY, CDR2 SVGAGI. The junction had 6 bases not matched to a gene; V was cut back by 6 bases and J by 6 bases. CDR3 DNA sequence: TGTGCCAGCAGCGGGACTAGAGGACCCGGGGAGCTGTTTTTT. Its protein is CASSGTRGPGELFF.

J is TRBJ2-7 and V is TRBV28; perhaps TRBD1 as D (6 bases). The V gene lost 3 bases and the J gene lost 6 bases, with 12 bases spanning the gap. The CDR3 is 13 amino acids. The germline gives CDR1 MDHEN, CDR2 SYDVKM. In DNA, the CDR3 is TGTGCCAGCAGTTTTTTACAGGGATCCGAGCAGTACTTC. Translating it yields CASSFLQGSEQYF.

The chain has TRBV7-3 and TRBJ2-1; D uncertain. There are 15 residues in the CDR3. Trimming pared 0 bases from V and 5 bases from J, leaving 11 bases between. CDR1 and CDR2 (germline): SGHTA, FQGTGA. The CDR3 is CASSLTLTNHNEQFF. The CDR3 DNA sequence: TGTGCCAGCAGCTTAACACTCACTAACCACAATGAGCAGTTCTTC. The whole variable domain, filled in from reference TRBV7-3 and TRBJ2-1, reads GAGVSQTPSNKVTEKGKYVELRCDPISGHTALYWYRQSLGQGPEFLIYFQGTGAADDSGLPNDRFFAVRPEGSVSTLKIQRTERGDSAVYLCASSLTLTNHNEQFFGPGTRLTVL.

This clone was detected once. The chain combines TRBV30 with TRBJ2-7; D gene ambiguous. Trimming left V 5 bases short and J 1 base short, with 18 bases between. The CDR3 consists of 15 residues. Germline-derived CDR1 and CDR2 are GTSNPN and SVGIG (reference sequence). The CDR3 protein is CAWGEVVADSYEQYF. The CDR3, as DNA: TGTGCCTGGGGAGAGGTGGTAGCTGATTCCTACGAGCAGTACTTC.

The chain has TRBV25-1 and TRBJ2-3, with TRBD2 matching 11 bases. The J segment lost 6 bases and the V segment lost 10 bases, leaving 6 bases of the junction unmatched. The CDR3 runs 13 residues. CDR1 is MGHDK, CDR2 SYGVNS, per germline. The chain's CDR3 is CATITSGSDTQYF. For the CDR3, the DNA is TGTGCCACCATTACTAGCGGGAGTGATACGCAGTATTTT.

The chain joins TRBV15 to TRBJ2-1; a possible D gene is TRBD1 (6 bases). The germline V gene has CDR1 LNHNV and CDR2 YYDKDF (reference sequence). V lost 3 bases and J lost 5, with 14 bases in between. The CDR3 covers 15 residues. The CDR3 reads CATSRGPGQDNEQFF. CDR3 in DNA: TGTGCCACCAGCAGGGGTCCGGGACAAGACAATGAGCAGTTCTTC.

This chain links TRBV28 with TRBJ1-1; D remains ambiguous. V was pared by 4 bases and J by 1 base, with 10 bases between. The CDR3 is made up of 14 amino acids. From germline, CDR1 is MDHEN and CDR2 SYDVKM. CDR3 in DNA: TGTGCCAGCAGTTCGGAGGCCGGGAACACTGAAGCTTTCTTT. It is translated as CASSSEAGNTEAFF. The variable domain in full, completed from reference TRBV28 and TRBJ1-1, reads DVKVTQSSRYLVKRTGEKVFLECVQDMDHENMFWYRQDPGLGLRLIYFSYDVKMKEKGDIPEGYSVSREKKERFSLILESASTNQTSMYLCASSSEAGNTEAFFGQGTRLTVV.

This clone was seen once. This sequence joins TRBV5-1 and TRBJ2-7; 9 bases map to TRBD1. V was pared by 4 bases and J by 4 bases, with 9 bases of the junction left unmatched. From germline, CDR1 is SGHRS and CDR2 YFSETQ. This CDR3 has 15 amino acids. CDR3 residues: CASSPLGTGNYEQYF. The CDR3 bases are TGCGCCAGCAGCCCCCTCGGGACAGGGAATTACGAGCAGTACTTC.

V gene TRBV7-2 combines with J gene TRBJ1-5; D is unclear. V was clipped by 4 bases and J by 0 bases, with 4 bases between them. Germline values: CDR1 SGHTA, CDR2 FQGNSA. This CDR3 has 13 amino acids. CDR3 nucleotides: TGTGCCAGCAGCTCAGATAGCAATCAGCCCCAGCATTTT. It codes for CASSSDSNQPQHF.

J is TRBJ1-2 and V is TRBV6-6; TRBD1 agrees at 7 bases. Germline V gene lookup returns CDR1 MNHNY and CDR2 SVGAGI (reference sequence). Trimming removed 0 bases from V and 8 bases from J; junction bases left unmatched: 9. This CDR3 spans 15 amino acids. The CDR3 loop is CASSYSSGDREGYTF. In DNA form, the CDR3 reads TGTGCCAGCAGTTACTCGAGTGGTGACAGGGAGGGCTACACCTTC.